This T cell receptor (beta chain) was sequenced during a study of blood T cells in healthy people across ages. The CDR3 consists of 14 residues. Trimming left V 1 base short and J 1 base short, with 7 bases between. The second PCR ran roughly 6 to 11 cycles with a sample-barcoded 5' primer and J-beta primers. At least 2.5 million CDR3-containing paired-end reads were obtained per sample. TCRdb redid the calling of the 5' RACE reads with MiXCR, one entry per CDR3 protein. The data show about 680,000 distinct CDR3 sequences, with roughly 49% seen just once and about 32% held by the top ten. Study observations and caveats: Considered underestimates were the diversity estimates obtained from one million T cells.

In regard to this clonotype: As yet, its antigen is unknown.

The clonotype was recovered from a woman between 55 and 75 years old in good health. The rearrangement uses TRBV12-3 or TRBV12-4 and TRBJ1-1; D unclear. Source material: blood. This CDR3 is CASSLESANTEAFF. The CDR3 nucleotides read TGTGCCAGCAGTTTAGAGTCGGCGAACACTGAAGCTTTCTTT.